The T cell receptor (beta chain) described here comes from a study of cytomegalovirus exposure and HLA in healthy donors. Whole-study context: For the 300 to 450 genotyped donors, over 80% fell within the Caucasian-associated ancestry cluster. Study results and limitations: The later analysis indicated that the majority of CMV-associated TCR beta chains appeared HLA-restricted. A missense variant in DCLRE1C was later tied to TCR beta V- and J-gene trimming. Reportedly, diagnosis of cytomegalovirus status by the classifier showed high specificity and sensitivity.

Regarding this clone: Its antigen is undetermined. Different DNA sequences within this sample yield the same CDR3.

Vbeta (60) and Jbeta (13) primers were used in the PCR. The method was immunoSEQ multiplex PCR; TCRdb's version includes in-frame clones alone and lacks a portion of them. This table holds 100,000 or so clones, approximately 63% found once. CDR1 and CDR2 (germline): MDHEN, SYDVKM. This CDR3 is built from 13 residues. Trimming took off 3 bases at V and 0 bases at J, with 5 bases between the two ends. This receptor was obtained from a woman aged 30 to 39 in good health and CMV-seronegative. The V gene is TRBV28, the J gene TRBJ1-1; the D is unclear. Sequenced: PBMCs. The CDR3 is CASSFGLNTEAFF. DNA of the CDR3: TGTGCCAGCAGTTTTGGCTTGAACACTGAAGCTTTCTTT.